These 25 T cell receptor beta chains originate from one sample sequenced in a study of spatial heterogeneity in lung cancer. TCRdb recomputed calls from the 5' RACE reads with MiXCR, one row per CDR3 protein. The sample lists some 100,000 distinct CDR3 sequences; approximately 8.6% were seen once. Noted time point: sample taken at primary tumor resection. Extraction of whole RNA from tumor, nontumor lung or frozen PBMC preceded unsorted sequencing. The sample was PBMCs, taken at surgery. These receptor sequences come from a male donor with early-stage non-small cell lung cancer.

As for this clonotype: One end of the junction varies from germline; a read error may be responsible. The rearrangement links TRBV19 to TRBJ2-2; D not certain. The V gene's germline CDR1 is LNHDA and CDR2 SQIVND (reference sequence). The CDR3 runs to 14 residues. Here the CDR3 reads CASSSQKNIGELFF. CDR3 DNA: TGTGCCAGTAGTTCCCAGAAAAACATCGGGGAGCTGTTTTTT.

The V and J genes are TRBV20-1 and TRBJ2-1; TRBD2 aligns across 8 bases. CDR3 length equals 13 residues. Germline loops: CDR1 DFQATT, CDR2 SNEGSKA (reference sequence). Germline trimming cut 6 bases from V and 6 bases from J; bases unmatched to any gene: 7. The CDR3 region has the DNA TGCAGTGCCCCCTCCGGGACTAGCAATGAGCAGTTCTTC. Encoded protein: CSAPSGTSNEQFF.

This clonotype has more than one count but fewer than ten. The V and J genes are TRBV3-1 and TRBJ1-2; the match to TRBD1 covers 10 bases. With 1 base clipped from V and 8 bases from J, the junction kept 4 bases outside the gene matches. Germline CDR1 LGHDT, CDR2 YNNKEL (reference sequence). This CDR3 comprises 14 residues. CDR3 region: CASSQGGTGVGYTF. CDR3 DNA: TGTGCCAGCAGCCAAGGAGGGACAGGGGTCGGCTACACCTTC.

The chain has TRBV6-6 and TRBJ2-3, with D perhaps TRBD2 (5 bases). V lost 0 bases and J lost 0, with 13 bases in between. The V gene's germline CDR1 is MNHNY and CDR2 SVGAGI (reference sequence). The CDR3 extends over 17 amino acids. The chain's CDR3 is CASSYSGWETSTDTQYF. The CDR3 DNA follows: TGTGCCAGCAGTTACTCCGGGTGGGAGACTAGCACAGATACGCAGTATTTT.

This clonotype was counted at least ten times. V usage is TRBV29-1 and J usage is TRBJ2-7; the D is unclear. Germline loops: CDR1 SQVTM, CDR2 ANQGSEA. The CDR3 is made up of 8 amino acids. Trimming pared 4 bases from V and 7 bases from J, leaving 2 bases between. CDR3 nucleotides: TGCAGCGTTGTTGAGCAGTACTTC. Its protein is CSVVEQYF.

The chain couples TRBV24-1 to TRBJ2-3, with 12 bases aligning to TRBD2. Trimming cost V 3 bases and J 2 bases; bases outside gene matches: 2. The CDR3 has 16 amino acids. The germline gives CDR1 KGHDR, CDR2 SFDVKD. The CDR3 region has the DNA TGTGCCACCAGTGATCGACTAGCGGGGGACACAGATACGCAGTATTTT. It codes for CATSDRLAGDTDTQYF.

The sample holds a few counts of this clonotype. The chain has TRBV28 and TRBJ1-5; 10 bases line up with TRBD1. The CDR3 has 15 residues. Per germline, CDR1 MDHEN and CDR2 SYDVKM. The J segment lost 2 bases and the V segment lost 7 bases, leaving 5 bases of the junction unmatched. CDR3 region: CASTRQGARNQPQHF. CDR3 sequence (DNA): TGTGCCAGCACCCGACAGGGGGCACGCAATCAGCCCCAGCATTTT.

The sample holds a few counts of this clonotype. The chain carries TRBV20-1 and TRBJ1-1; D is unresolved. In germline, CDR1 is DFQATT, CDR2 SNEGSKA (reference sequence). Between the trimmed V and J ends, which lost 3 bases and 2 bases, there was a span of 4 bases. The CDR3 runs 11 residues. The CDR3 sequence is CSARANTEAFF. CDR3 bases: TGCAGTGCTAGGGCCAACACTGAAGCTTTCTTT.

There are a few counts of this clonotype. The chain couples TRBV6-1 to TRBJ1-1, with TRBD1 identical over 8 bases. This CDR3 region has 15 residues. In germline, CDR1 is MNHNS, CDR2 SASEGT. The J segment lost 7 bases and the V segment lost 3 bases, leaving 10 bases of the junction unmatched. CDR3 nucleotide sequence: TGTGCCAGCAGTGAGGTCGGACAGGGCGAAGATGAAGCTTTCTTT. This codes for CASSEVGQGEDEAFF.

This clonotype has at least ten counts. V is TRBV29-1 and J is TRBJ2-7, with TRBD2 matching 9 bases. Trimming removed 4 bases from V and 4 bases from J; junction bases left unmatched: 2. In germline, CDR1 is SQVTM, CDR2 ANQGSEA. The CDR3 is 12 amino acids. The CDR3 region has the DNA TGCAGCGTTGTGCGGGAGGGTTACGAGCAGTACTTC. It encodes CSVVREGYEQYF.

V gene TRBV20-1 combines with J gene TRBJ1-1; no definite D call. The CDR3 spans 14 residues. The germline V gene has CDR1 DFQATT and CDR2 SNEGSKA (reference sequence). The germline V and J ends were trimmed by 5 bases and 0 bases, with 13 bases remaining between them. CDR3: CSAPPAVLNTEAFF. In nucleotides, the CDR3 is TGCAGTGCTCCCCCTGCGGTCCTGAACACTGAAGCTTTCTTT.

The gene calls are TRBV27 and TRBJ2-1, with 10 positions matching TRBD2. Germline CDR1 reads MNHEY; CDR2 reads SMNVEV (reference sequence). There are 17 residues in the CDR3. The V and J ends lost 3 bases and 7 bases, in that order; junction bases with no gene match: 12. In DNA form, the CDR3 reads TGTGCCAGCAGTTTGGGTCCTCCGGCTAGCGGGAGTAATGAGCAGTTCTTC. Protein product: CASSLGPPASGSNEQFF.

This clonotype was recorded at least ten times. The V and J genes are TRBV15 and TRBJ2-3; TRBD2 aligns across 13 bases. The CDR3 has 18 residues. V trimming: 0 bases; J trimming: 0 bases; junction bases outside the gene matches: 3. Germline V gene lookup returns CDR1 LNHNV and CDR2 YYDKDF (reference sequence). The CDR3 DNA is TGTGCCACCAGCAGAGATGGGACTAGCGGGATCAGCACAGATACGCAGTATTTT. This translates into CATSRDGTSGISTDTQYF.

This clonotype was seen a handful of times. This sequence joins TRBV27 and TRBJ2-1; D may correspond to TRBD1 or TRBD2 (5 bases each). V lost 5 bases, J lost 9 bases, and 23 bases lay in between. There are 16 residues in the CDR3. Germline V gene data show CDR1 as MNHEY and CDR2 as SMNVEV (reference sequence). CDR3 protein: CASSLRDPELVGEQFF. CDR3 nucleotides: TGTGCCAGCAGTCTCCGGGACCCCGAACTGGTTGGTGAGCAGTTCTTC.

The J gene is TRBJ2-1, the V gene TRBV11-2; D is undetermined. This CDR3 contains 12 residues. Germline CDR1 and CDR2: SGHAT and FQNNGV. The ends were cut back, 0 bases at V and 10 bases at J, with 7 bases in the middle. This CDR3 is CASSLDPTEQFF. For the CDR3, the DNA is TGTGCCAGCAGCTTAGATCCGACCGAGCAGTTCTTC.

This clonotype was detected a few times. The gene calls are TRBV4-3 and TRBJ1-1, with 9 bases aligning to TRBD1. The germline CDR1 and CDR2 sequences are LGHNA and YSLEER. The CDR3 is 13 residues long. The J segment lost 7 bases and the V segment lost 5 bases, leaving 5 bases of the junction unmatched. CDR3 DNA: TGCGCCAGCAGCTACCGGACAGGGGATGAAGCTTTCTTT. This sequence encodes CASSYRTGDEAFF.

This clonotype was found a few times. The V gene is TRBV15, the J gene TRBJ2-7; TRBD2 agrees at 11 bases. CDR1 is LNHNV and CDR2 is YYDKDF in the germline V gene (reference sequence). J gave up 0 bases and V 0 bases, and 4 bases lay outside the gene matches. CDR3 size: 17 residues. Here the CDR3 DNA reads TGTGCCACCAGCAGAGAAGCAGGGACTAGCGGCTCCTACGAGCAGTACTTC. Residues: CATSREAGTSGSYEQYF.

This clonotype was found a few times. V usage is TRBV12-3 or TRBV12-4 and J usage is TRBJ2-2; D gene ambiguous. The CDR3 extends over 11 amino acids. The V gene lost 3 bases and the J gene lost 7 bases, with 3 bases spanning the gap. CDR3 amino acids: CASSLYGELFF. The CDR3 DNA reads TGTGCCAGCAGTTTGTACGGGGAGCTGTTTTTT.

The chain links TRBV4-2 to TRBJ2-1; D remains ambiguous. This CDR3 has 16 amino acids. V was trimmed by 0 bases and J by 2 bases, leaving 11 bases between them. Germline CDR1 LGHNA, CDR2 YNFKEQ. In DNA form, the CDR3 reads TGTGCCAGCAGCCAAGATGCCGCGGTGACCTACAATGAGCAGTTCTTC. Translation gives CASSQDAAVTYNEQFF.

The rearrangement joins TRBV12-3 or TRBV12-4 to TRBJ2-1; D remains ambiguous. With 3 bases removed from V and 5 bases from J, the gap between germline ends came to 11 bases. The CDR3 loop spans 14 amino acids. CDR3 sequence: CASSLAQPDNEQFF. For the CDR3, the DNA is TGTGCCAGCAGTTTGGCTCAGCCTGACAATGAGCAGTTCTTC.

This clonotype was seen a handful of times. J is TRBJ1-4 and V is TRBV30; D not resolved. V lost 4 bases, J lost 8 bases, and 11 bases lay in between. Per the germline V gene, CDR1 is GTSNPN and CDR2 is SVGIG (reference sequence). The CDR3 has 12 residues. CDR3 residues: CAWNRVGEKLFF. The CDR3 nucleotides are TGTGCCTGGAATAGGGTGGGCGAAAAACTGTTTTTT.

This clonotype was observed a handful of times. The V gene is TRBV4-3, the J gene TRBJ2-5; TRBD1 matches at 8 bases. This CDR3 is built from 15 residues. Germline-derived CDR1 and CDR2 are LGHNA and YSLEER. Trimming cost V 1 base and J 5 bases; bases outside gene matches: 6. The CDR3 is CASSQGQGLGETQYF. Written as DNA, the CDR3 is TGCGCCAGCAGCCAAGGACAGGGGTTAGGGGAGACCCAGTACTTC.

This clonotype has a handful of counts. CDR3 nucleotides: TGTGCCAGCAACGAGGCCAGCGGGAAATGGTCTGAGCAGTTCTTC. Protein sequence: CASNEASGKWSEQFF. The chain carries TRBV28 and TRBJ2-1; 7 nucleotides agree with TRBD2. There are 15 residues in the CDR3. With 7 bases clipped from V and 9 bases from J, the junction kept 15 bases outside the gene matches. Germline CDR1 reads MDHEN; CDR2 reads SYDVKM.

This clonotype occurred a few times. V is TRBV28 and J is TRBJ1-1; D possibly corresponds to TRBD1 (6 bases). V lost 2 bases and J lost 1, with 14 bases in between. The CDR3 extends over 16 amino acids. Germline V CDR1 and CDR2: MDHEN, SYDVKM. CDR3 region: CASSLIPGATNTEAFF. In DNA form, the CDR3 reads TGTGCCAGCAGTTTAATTCCAGGGGCCACGAACACTGAAGCTTTCTTT. Filled out from reference TRBV28 and TRBJ1-1, the complete variable domain reads DVKVTQSSRYLVKRTGEKVFLECVQDMDHENMFWYRQDPGLGLRLIYFSYDVKMKEKGDIPEGYSVSREKKERFSLILESASTNQTSMYLCASSLIPGATNTEAFFGQGTRLTVV.

This clonotype has only a few counts. V and J are TRBV4-1 and TRBJ2-1; 12 bases align to TRBD2. The germline V gene encodes CDR1 MGHRA and CDR2 YSYEKL. The CDR3 covers 16 residues. V lost 4 bases and J lost 9; bases outside the gene matches: 10. Here the CDR3 reads CASSRPATSGSLEQFF. The CDR3 bases are TGCGCCAGCAGCCGCCCGGCGACTAGCGGGAGTCTTGAGCAGTTCTTC.